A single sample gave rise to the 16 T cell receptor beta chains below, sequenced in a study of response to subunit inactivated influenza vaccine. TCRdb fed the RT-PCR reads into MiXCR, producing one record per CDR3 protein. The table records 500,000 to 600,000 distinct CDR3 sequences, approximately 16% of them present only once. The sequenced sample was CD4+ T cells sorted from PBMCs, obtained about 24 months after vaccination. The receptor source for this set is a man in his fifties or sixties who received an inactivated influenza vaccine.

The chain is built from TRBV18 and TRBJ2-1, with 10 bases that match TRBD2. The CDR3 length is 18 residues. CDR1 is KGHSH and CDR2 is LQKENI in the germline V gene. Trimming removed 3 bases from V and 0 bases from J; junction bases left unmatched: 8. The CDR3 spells CASSPASGRHSSYNEQFF. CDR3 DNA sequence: TGTGCCAGCTCACCTGCTAGCGGGAGACACTCCTCCTACAATGAGCAGTTCTTC.

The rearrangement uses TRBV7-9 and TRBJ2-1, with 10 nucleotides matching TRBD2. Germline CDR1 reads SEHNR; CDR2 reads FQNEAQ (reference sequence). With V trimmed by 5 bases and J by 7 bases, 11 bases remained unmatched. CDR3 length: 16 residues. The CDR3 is CASSPALLAGENEQFF. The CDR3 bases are TGTGCCAGCAGCCCAGCGCTTCTAGCGGGAGAGAATGAGCAGTTCTTC. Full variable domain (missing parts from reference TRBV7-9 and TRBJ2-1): DTGVSQNPRHKITKRGQNVTFRCDPISEHNRLYWYRQTLGQGPEFLTYFQNEAQLEKSRLLSDRFSAERPKGSFSTLEIQRTEQGDSAMYLCASSPALLAGENEQFFGPGTRLTVL.

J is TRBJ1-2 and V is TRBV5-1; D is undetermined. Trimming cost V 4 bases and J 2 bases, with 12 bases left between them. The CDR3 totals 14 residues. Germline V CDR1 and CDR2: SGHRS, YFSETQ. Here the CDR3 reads CASSPSPGNYGYTF. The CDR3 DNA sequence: TGCGCCAGCAGCCCATCCCCAGGAAACTATGGCTACACCTTC.

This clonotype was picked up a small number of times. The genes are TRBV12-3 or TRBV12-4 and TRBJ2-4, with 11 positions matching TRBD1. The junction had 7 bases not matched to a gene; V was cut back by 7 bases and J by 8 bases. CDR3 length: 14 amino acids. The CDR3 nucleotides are TGTGCCAGCAAGTGGACAGGGGGCTCGGACATTCAGTACTTC. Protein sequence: CASKWTGGSDIQYF.

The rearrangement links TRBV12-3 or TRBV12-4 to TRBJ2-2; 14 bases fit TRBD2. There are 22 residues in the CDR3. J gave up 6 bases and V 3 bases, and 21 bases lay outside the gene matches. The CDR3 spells CASSFLARGLAGAHRVSGELFF. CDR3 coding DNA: TGTGCCAGCAGTTTCCTAGCAAGGGGACTAGCGGGAGCCCATAGGGTTTCCGGGGAGCTGTTTTTT.

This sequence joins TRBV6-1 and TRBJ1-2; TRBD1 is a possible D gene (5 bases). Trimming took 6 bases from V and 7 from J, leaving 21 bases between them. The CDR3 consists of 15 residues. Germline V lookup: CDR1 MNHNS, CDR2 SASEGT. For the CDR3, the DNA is TGTGCCAGCAGCAGGGCGAGCGGTACACTTGGTGGCTACACCTTC. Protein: CASSRASGTLGGYTF.

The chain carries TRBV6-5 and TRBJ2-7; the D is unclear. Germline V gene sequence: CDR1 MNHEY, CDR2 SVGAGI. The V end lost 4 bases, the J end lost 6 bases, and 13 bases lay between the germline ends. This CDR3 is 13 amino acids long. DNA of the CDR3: TGTGCCAGCAGTTCCCGAAGGGCTTCCGAGCAGTACTTC. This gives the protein CASSSRRASEQYF.

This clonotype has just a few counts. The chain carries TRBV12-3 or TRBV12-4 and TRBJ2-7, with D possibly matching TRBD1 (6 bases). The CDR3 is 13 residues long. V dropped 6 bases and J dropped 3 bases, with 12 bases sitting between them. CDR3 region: CASRTGSGYEQYF. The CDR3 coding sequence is TGTGCCAGCAGAACAGGGAGTGGCTACGAGCAGTACTTC.

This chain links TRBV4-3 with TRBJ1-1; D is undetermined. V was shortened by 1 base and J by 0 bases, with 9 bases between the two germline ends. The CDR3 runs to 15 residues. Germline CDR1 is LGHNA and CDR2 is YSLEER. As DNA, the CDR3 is TGCGCCAGCAGCCAAGGGGCAGGCATGAACACTGAAGCTTTCTTT. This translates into CASSQGAGMNTEAFF.

The CDR3 nucleotides read TGTGCTAGTGGTCTTAATGTTGTGGGGGAGGGACAGAGGAAATCTGGGGCCAACGTCCTGACTTTC. This translates into CASGLNVVGEGQRKSGANVLTF. The gene calls are TRBV12-5 and TRBJ2-6; D assignment may be TRBD1 or TRBD2 (7 bases each). CDR1 and CDR2 (germline): LGHNT, FRNRAP. Trimming left V 5 bases short and J 1 base short, with 30 bases between. This CDR3 region has 22 residues.

CDR3 coding DNA: TGTGCCAGCAGCCAAGGGGCGGGGAGAACTAATGAAAAACTGTTTTTT. Protein sequence: CASSQGAGRTNEKLFF. The chain joins TRBV4-2 to TRBJ1-4, with D uncertain. Trimming shortened V by 1 base and J by 1 base, and 10 bases separated the two germline ends. CDR1 LGHNA and CDR2 YNFKEQ come from the germline V gene. This CDR3 spans 16 amino acids.

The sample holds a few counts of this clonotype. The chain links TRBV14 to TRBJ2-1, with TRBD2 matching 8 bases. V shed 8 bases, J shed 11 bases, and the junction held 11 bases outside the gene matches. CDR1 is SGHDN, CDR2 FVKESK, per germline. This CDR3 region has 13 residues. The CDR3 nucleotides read TGTGCCAGCCAAGGACTAGCAGAACAGAAGCAGTTCTTC. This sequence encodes CASQGLAEQKQFF.

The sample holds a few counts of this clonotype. The CDR3 spells CAWSPLSGGEPQHF. DNA of the CDR3: TGTGCCTGGAGTCCTTTATCCGGCGGGGAGCCCCAGCATTTT. V is TRBV30 and J is TRBJ1-5; D gene uncertain. The CDR3 has 14 amino acids. Trimming stripped 2 bases from V and 8 bases from J, with 16 bases between. Germline V gives CDR1 GTSNPN, CDR2 SVGIG (reference sequence).

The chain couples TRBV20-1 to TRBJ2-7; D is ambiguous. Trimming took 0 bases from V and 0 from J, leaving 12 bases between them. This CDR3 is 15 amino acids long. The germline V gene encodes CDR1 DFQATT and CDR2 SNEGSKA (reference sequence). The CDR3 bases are TGCAGTGCTAGAGATCCTCAGAGATTCTCCTACGAGCAGTACTTC. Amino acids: CSARDPQRFSYEQYF.

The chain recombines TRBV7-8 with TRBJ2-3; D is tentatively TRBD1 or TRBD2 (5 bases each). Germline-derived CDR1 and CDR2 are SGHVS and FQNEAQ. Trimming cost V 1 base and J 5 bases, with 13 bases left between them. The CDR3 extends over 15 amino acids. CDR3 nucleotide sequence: TGTGCCAGCAGCTTAGTAGCGACAGCTCTAGATACGCAGTATTTT. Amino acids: CASSLVATALDTQYF.

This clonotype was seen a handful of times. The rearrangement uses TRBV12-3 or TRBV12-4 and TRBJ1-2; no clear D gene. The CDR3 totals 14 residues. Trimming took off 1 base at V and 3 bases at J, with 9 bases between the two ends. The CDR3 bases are TGTGCCAGCAGTTTAGGTCCGCGTGACTATGGCTACACCTTC. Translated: CASSLGPRDYGYTF.